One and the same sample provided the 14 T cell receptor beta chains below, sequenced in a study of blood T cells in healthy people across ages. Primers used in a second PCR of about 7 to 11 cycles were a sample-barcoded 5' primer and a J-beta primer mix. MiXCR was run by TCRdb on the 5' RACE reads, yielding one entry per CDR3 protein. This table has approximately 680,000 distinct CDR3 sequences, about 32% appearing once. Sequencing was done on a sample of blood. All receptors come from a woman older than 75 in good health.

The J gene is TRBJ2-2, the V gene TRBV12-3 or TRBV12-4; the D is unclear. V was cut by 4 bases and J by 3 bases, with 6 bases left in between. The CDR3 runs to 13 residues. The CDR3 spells CASSSSDTGELFF. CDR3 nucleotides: TGTGCCAGCAGTTCCTCGGACACCGGGGAGCTGTTTTTT.

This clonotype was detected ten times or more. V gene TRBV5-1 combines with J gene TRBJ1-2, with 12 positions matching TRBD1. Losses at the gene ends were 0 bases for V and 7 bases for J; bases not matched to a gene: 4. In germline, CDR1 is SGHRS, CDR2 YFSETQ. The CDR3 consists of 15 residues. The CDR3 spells CASSLEGQGAGGYTF. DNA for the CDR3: TGCGCCAGCAGCTTGGAGGGACAGGGGGCAGGTGGCTACACCTTC.

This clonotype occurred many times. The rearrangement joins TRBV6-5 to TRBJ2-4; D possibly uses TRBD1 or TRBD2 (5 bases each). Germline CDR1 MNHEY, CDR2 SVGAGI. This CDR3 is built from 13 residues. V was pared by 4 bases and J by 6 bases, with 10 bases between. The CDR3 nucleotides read TGTGCCAGCAGTTCACCAGGGACAAACATTCAGTACTTC. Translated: CASSSPGTNIQYF.

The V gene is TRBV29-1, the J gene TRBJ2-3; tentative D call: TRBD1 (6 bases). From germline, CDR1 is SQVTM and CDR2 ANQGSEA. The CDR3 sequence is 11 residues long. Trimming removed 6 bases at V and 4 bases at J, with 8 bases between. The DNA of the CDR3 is TGCAGCGTATGGACAGCAGATACGCAGTATTTT. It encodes CSVWTADTQYF.

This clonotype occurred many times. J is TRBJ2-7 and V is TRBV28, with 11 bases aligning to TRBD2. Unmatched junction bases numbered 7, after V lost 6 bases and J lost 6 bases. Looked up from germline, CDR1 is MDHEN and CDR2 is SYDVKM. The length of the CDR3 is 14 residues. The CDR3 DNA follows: TGTGCCAGCAGCAAACTAGCGGGGGACCTCGAGCAGTACTTC. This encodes CASSKLAGDLEQYF.

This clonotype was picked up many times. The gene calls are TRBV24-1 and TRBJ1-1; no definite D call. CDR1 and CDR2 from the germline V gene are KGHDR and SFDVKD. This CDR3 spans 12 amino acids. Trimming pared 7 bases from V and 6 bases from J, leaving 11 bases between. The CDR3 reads CATRDGRAEAFF. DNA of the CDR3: TGTGCCACCAGAGACGGGAGGGCTGAAGCTTTCTTT.

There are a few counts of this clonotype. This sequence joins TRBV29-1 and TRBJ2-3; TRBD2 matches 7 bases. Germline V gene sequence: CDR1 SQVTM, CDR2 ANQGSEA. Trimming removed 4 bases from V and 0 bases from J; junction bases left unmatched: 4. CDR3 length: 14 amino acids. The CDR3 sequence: CSVVGGGSTDTQYF. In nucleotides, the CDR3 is TGCAGCGTTGTTGGGGGGGGGAGCACAGATACGCAGTATTTT.

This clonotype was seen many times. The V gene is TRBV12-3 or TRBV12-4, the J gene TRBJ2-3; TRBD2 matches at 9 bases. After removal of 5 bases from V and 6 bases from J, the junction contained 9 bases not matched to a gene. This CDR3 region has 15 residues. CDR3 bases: TGTGCCAGCAGTGTCTCCGGGACTAGCAGGGATACGCAGTATTTT. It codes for CASSVSGTSRDTQYF.

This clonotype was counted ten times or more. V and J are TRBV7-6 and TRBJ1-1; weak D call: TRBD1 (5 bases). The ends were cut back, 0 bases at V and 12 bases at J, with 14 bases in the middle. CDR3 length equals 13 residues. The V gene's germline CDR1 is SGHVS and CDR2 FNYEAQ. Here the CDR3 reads CASSLARQSETFF. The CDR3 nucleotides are TGTGCCAGCAGCTTAGCGCGACAGTCAGAGACTTTCTTT. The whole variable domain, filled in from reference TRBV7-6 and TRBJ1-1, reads GAGVSQSPRYKVTKRGQDVALRCDPISGHVSLYWYRQALGQGPEFLTYFNYEAQQDKSGLPNDRFSAERPEGSISTLTIQRTEQRDSAMYRCASSLARQSETFFGQGTRLTVV.

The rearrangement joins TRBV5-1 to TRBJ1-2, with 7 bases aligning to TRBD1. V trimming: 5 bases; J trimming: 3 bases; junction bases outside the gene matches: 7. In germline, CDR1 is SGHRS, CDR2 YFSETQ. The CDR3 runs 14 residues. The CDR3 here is CASRPGQLDYGYTF. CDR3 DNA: TGCGCCAGCAGGCCGGGACAGCTAGACTATGGCTACACCTTC.

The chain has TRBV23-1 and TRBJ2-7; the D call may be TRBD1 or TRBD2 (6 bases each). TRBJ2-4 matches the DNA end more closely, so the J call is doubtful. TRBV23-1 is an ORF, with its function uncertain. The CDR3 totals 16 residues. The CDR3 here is CGSDDGWGAGGNIQYF. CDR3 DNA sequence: TGCGGCTCAGACGACGGGTGGGGGGCAGGAGGAAACATTCAGTACTTC.

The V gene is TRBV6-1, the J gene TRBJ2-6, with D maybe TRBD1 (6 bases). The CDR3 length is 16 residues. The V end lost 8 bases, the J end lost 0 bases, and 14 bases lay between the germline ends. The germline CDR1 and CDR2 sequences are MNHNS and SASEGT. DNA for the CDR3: TGTGCCAGCGGGCTGGACAGTTCCTCTGGGGCCAACGTCCTGACTTTC. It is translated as CASGLDSSSGANVLTF.

CDR3 sequence: CASSFRGPHEQYF. In DNA, the CDR3 is TGTGCCAGCAGTTTCAGGGGGCCCCACGAGCAGTACTTC. The J gene is TRBJ2-7, the V gene TRBV28; 8 bases map to TRBD1. CDR3 length: 13 amino acids. CDR1 is MDHEN, CDR2 SYDVKM, per germline. Unmatched junction bases numbered 3, after V lost 3 bases and J lost 5 bases.

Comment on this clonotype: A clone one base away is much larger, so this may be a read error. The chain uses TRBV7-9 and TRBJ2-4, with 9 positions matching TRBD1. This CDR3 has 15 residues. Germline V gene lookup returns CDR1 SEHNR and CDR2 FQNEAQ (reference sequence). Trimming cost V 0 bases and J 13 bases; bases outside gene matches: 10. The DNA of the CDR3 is TGTGCCAGCAGCTTAGCTGGGACAGGGCTTAATGAGCAGTACTTC. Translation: CASSLAGTGLNEQYF.